This T cell receptor beta chain was recovered during a study of blood T cell repertoires in COVID-19. The CDR3 totals 17 residues. V was clipped by 3 bases and J by 4 bases; unmatched bases: 8. CDR1 SGHDT and CDR2 YYEEEE come from the germline V gene. Libraries were prepared by immunoSEQ multiplex PCR; TCRdb keeps only in-frame clonotypes and omits some of them. This table has 350,000 to 450,000 clones, just over 90% appearing once. The TCR sequence derives from a woman in her thirties or forties who had been exposed to COVID-19. Sequences were obtained from PBMCs or T cells enriched from blood (not recorded which). This chain uses TRBV5-6 with TRBJ2-5, with 14 bases identical to TRBD2. CDR3 in amino acids: CASSWGLAGAGGETQYF. Here the CDR3 DNA reads TGTGCCAGCAGCTGGGGACTAGCGGGAGCAGGGGGAGAGACCCAGTACTTC.